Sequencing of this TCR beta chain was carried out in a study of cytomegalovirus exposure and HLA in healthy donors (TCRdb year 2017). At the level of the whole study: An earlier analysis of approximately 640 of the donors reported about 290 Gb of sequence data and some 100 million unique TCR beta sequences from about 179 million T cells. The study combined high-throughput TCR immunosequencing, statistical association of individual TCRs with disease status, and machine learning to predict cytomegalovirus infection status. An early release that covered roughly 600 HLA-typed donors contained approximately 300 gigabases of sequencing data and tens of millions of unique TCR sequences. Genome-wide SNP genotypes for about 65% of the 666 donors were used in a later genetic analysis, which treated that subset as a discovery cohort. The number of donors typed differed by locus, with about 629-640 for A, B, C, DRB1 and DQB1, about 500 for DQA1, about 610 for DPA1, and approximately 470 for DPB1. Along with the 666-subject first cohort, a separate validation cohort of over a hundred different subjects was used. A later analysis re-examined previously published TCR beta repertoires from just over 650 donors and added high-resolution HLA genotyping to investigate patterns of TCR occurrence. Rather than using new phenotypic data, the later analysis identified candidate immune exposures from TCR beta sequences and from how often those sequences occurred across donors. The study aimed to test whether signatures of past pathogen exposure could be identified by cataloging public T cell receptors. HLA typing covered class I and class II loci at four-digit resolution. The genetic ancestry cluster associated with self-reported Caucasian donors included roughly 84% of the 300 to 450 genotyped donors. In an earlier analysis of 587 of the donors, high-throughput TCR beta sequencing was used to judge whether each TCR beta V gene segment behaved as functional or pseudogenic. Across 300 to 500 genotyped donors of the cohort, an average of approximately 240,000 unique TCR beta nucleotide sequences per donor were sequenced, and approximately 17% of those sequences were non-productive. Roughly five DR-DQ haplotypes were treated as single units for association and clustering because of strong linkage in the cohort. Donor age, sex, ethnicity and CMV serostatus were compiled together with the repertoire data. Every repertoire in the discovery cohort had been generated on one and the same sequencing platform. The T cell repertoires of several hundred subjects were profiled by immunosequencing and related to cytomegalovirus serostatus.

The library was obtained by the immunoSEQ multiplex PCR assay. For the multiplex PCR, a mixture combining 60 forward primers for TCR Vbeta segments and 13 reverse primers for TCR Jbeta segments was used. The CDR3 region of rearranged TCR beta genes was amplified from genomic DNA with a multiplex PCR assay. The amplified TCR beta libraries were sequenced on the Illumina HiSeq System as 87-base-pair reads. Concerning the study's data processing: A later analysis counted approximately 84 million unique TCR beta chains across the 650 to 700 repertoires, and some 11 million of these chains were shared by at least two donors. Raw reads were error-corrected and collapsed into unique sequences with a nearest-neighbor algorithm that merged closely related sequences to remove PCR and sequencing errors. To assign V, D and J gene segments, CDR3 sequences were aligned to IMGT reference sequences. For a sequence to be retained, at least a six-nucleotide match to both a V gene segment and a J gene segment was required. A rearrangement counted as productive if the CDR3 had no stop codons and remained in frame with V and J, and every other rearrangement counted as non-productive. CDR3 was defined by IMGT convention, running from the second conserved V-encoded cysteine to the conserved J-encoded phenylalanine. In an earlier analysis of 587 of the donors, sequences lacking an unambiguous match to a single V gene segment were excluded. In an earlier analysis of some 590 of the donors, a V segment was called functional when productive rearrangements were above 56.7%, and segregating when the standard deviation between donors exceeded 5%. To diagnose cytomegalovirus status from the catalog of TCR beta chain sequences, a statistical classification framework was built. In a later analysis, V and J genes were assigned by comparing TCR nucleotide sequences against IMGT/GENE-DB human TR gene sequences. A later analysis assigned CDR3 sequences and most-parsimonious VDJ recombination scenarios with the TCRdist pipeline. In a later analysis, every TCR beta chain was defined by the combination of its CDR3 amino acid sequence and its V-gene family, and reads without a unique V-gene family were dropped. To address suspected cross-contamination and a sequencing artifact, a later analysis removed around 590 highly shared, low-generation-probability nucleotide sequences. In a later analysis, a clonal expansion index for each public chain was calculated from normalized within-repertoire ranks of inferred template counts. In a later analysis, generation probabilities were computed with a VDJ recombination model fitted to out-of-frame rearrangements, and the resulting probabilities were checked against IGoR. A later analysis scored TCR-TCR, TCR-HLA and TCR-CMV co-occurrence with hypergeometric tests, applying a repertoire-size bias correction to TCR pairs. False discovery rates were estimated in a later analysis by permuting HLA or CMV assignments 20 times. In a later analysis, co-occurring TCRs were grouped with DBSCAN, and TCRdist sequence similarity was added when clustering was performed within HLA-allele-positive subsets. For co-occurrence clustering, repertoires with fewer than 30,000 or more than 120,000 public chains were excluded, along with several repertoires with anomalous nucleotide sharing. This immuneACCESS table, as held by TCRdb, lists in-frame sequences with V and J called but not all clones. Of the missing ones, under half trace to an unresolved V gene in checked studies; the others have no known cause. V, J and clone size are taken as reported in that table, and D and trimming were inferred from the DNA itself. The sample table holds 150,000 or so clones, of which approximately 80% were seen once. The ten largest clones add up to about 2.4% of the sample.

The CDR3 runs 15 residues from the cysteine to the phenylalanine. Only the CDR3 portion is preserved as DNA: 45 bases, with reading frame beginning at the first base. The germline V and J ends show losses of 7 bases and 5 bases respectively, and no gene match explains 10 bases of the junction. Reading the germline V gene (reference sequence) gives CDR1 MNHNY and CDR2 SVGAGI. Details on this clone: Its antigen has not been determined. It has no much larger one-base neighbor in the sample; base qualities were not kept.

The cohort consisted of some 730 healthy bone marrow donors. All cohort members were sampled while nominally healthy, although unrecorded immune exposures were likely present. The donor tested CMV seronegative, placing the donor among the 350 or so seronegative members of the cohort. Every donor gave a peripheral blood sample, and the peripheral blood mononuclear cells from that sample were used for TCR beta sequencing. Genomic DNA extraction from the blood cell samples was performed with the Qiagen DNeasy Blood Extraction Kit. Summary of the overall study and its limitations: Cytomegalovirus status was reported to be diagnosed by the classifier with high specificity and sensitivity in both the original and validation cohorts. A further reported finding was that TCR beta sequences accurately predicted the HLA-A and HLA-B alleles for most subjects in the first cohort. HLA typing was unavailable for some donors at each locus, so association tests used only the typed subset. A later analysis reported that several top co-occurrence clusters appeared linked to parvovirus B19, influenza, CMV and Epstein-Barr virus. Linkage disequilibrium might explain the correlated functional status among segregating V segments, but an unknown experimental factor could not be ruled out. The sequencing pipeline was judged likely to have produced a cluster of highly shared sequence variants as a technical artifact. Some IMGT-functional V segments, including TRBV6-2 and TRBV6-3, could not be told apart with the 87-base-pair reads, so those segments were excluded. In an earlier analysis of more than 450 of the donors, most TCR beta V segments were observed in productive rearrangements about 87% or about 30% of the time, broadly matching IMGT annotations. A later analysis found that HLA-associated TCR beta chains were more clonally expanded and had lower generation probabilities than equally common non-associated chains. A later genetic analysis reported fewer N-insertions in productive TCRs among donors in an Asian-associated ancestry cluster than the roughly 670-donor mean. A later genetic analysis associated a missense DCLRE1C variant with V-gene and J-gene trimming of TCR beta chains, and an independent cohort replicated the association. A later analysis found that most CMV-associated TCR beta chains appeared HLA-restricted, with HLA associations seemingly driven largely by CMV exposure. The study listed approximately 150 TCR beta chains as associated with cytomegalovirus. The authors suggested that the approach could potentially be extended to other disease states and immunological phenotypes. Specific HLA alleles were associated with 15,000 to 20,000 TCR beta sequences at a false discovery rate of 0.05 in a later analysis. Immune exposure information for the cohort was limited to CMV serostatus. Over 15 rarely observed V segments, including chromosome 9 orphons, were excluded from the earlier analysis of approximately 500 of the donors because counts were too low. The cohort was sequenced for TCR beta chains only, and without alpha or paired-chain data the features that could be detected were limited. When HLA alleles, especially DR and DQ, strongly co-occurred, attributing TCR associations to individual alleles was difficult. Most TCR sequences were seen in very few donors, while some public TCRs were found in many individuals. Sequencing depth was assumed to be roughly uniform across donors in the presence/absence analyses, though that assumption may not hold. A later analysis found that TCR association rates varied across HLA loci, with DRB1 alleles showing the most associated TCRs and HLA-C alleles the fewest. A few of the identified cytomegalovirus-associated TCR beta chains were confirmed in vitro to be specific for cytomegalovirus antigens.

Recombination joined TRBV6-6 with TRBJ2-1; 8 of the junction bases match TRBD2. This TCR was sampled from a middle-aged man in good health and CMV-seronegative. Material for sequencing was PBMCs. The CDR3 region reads CASTPGGGLDNEQFF. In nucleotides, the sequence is TGTGCCAGCACCCCCGGGGGGGGGCTGGACAATGAGCAGTTCTTC.